This TCR beta chain stems from a study of long-term antiretroviral therapy in people with HIV. Survey level was the resolution at which the v3.0 immunoSEQ assay ran. Clones were read by immunoSEQ multiplex PCR, and TCRdb kept only the in-frame ones, dropping some. The sample carries around 24,000 clones, around 80% recorded once. The material was unsorted PBMCs, obtained 0.5 years after starting antiretroviral therapy. This clonotype was sampled from a woman between 35 and 50 years old with HIV.

The CDR3 DNA follows: TGTGCCAGCAGTTTATCCTTTGGCGATACGCAGTATTTT. Amino acid sequence: CASSLSFGDTQYF. The chain combines TRBV27 with TRBJ2-3, with no clear D. V was shortened by 0 bases and J by 6 bases, with 7 bases between the two germline ends. Germline V lookup: CDR1 MNHEY, CDR2 SMNVEV (reference sequence). This CDR3 spans 13 amino acids.